A selection of T cell receptor beta chains follows, all from one sample in a study of blood T cell repertoires in COVID-19. The method was immunoSEQ multiplex PCR; TCRdb's version includes in-frame clones alone and lacks a portion of them. The sample holds 150,000 to 200,000 clones, 70% to 90% seen once. The material sequenced was peripheral blood. All receptors derive from a human donor in a cohort sampled during active COVID-19. The CDR3 runs from the conserved cysteine through the conserved F or W. The D gene is left open where the match is weak. Clone size appears in some rows only: once, few, many, or a class for an expanded clone.

TRBD2 NA TRBJ2-7 TRBV18 CASSPGTSGVEQYF TGTGCCAGCTCACCAGGGACTAGCGGGGTGGAGCAGTACTTC
NA NA TRBJ2-5 TRBV5-1 CASSFGRGSQETQYF TGCGCCAGCAGCTTCGGCAGGGGCAGCCAAGAGACCCAGTACTTC
NA NA TRBJ2-7 TRBV5-6 CASSSLERYSYEQYF TGTGCCAGCAGCTCTCTAGAACGCTACTCCTACGAGCAGTACTTC
NA NA TRBJ1-3 TRBV4-3 CASSQSGSSGNTIYF TGCGCCAGCAGCCAATCCGGTAGCTCTGGAAACACCATATATTTT
NA NA TRBJ1-5 TRBV6-2/TRBV6-3 CASSYSGGGSGNQPQHF TGTGCCAGCAGTTACAGCGGGGGTGGTTCGGGCAATCAGCCCCAGCATTTT
NA NA TRBJ2-5 TRBV30 CAWSRGNHWAQYF TGTGCCTGGAGTCGGGGGAACCATTGGGCCCAGTACTTC
TRBD1 NA TRBJ1-3 TRBV18 CASSTQPGTGSGNTIYF TGTGCCAGCTCAACACAGCCCGGGACAGGCTCTGGAAACACCATATATTTT
TRBD2 NA TRBJ2-1 TRBV6-2/TRBV6-3 CASSYAATSGYNEQFF TGTGCCAGCAGTTACGCTGCGACTAGCGGATACAATGAGCAGTTCTTC
NA NA TRBJ2-7 TRBV19 CASSRIGGEGSEQYF TGTGCCAGTAGTCGCATCGGGGGAGAAGGGTCCGAGCAGTACTTC
NA few TRBJ2-2 TRBV7-9 CASSLRQGPGELFF TGTGCCAGCAGCTTACGGCAGGGTCCCGGGGAGCTGTTTTTT
NA NA TRBJ1-2 TRBV6-5 CASSTTGGFYGYTF TGTGCCAGCAGTACTACCGGGGGATTCTATGGCTACACCTTC
TRBD1 NA TRBJ1-6 TRBV27 CASRTGTVNSPLHF TGTGCCAGCCGCACCGGGACAGTTAATTCACCCCTCCACTTT
NA NA TRBJ2-7 TRBV7-9 CASSFRTEAYEQYF TGTGCCAGCAGTTTCCGGACAGAGGCCTACGAGCAGTACTTC
NA NA TRBJ2-7 TRBV2 CASSEGGLASSYEQYF TGTGCCAGCAGTGAGGGTGGTTTAGCCAGCTCCTACGAGCAGTACTTC
NA NA TRBJ2-5 TRBV9 CASSPSPQETQYF TGTGCCAGCAGCCCTAGCCCCCAAGAGACCCAGTACTTC
NA NA TRBJ1-2 TRBV29-1 CSVETGSGYGYTF TGCAGCGTTGAAACCGGGTCCGGGTATGGCTACACCTTC
TRBD1 once TRBJ1-5 TRBV9 CASSRTGGNQPQHF TGTGCCAGCAGCAGAACAGGGGGTAATCAGCCCCAGCATTTT
NA NA TRBJ2-3 TRBV7-8 CASSLALSLDTQYF TGTGCCAGCAGCTTAGCGCTCAGTTTGGATACGCAGTATTTT